The 2 T cell receptor beta chains below were found in one sample sequenced in a study of blood T cell repertoires in COVID-19. TCRdb keeps only in-frame clones here, not all; method: immunoSEQ multiplex PCR. The data contain roughly 11,000 clones, about two thirds of them seen just once; the ten biggest clones take up roughly 5.6%. The sample comprised peripheral blood. Receptors originate from a man in his fifties or sixties with COVID-19, enrolled during active disease.

This rearrangement joins TRBV6-2 or TRBV6-3 to TRBJ2-7, with 10 bases that match TRBD2. The V and J ends lost 4 bases and 3 bases, in that order; junction bases with no gene match: 6. Germline assignment: CDR1 MNHEY and CDR2 SVGEGT. The CDR3 has 15 amino acids. The CDR3 DNA follows: TGTGCCAGCAGTTTGCTAGCGGGAGAATTCTACGAGCAGTACGTC. Translating it yields CASSLLAGEFYEQYV.

This chain connects TRBV29-1 to TRBJ1-1; 8 bases are shared with TRBD1. The germline gives CDR1 SQVTM, CDR2 ANQGSEA. V was pared by 7 bases and J by 5 bases, with 9 bases of the junction left unmatched. This CDR3 is 13 amino acids long. In DNA form, the CDR3 reads TGCAGCGGTACAGGGGGACAGTTGACTGAAGCTTTCTTT. This sequence encodes CSGTGGQLTEAFF.